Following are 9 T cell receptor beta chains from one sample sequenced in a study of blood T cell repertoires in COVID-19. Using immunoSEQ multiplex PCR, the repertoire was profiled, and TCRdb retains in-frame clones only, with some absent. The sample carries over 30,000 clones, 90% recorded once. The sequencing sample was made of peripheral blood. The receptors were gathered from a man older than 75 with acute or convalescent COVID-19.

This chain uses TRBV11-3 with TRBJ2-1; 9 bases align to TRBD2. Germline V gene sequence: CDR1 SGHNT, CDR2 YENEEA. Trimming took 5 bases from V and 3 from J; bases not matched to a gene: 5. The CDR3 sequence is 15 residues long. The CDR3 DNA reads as TGTGCCAGCAGCCACTTAGCGGGGGACTACAATGAGCAGTTCTTC. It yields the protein CASSHLAGDYNEQFF.

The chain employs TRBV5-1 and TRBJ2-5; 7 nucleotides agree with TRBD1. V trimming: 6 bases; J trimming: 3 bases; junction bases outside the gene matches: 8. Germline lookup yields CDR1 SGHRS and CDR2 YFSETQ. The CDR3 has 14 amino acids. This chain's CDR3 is CASTKGQTKETQYF. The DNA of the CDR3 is TGCGCCAGCACGAAGGGACAGACAAAAGAGACCCAGTACTTC.

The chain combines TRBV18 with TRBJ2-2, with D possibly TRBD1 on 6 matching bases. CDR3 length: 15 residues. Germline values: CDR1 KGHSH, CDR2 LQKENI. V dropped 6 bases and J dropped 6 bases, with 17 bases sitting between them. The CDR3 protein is CASSLQGPDPGELFF. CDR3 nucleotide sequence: TGTGCCAGCTCTCTCCAGGGGCCCGACCCCGGGGAGCTGTTTTTT.

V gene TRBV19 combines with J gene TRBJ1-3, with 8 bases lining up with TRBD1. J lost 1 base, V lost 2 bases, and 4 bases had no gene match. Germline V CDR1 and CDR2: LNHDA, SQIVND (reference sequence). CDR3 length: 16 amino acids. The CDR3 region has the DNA TGTGCCAGTAGTATACCTCGGACAGGGTCTGGAAACACCATATATTTT. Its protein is CASSIPRTGSGNTIYF.

The CDR3 loop reads CASSAQGGNQPQHF. CDR3 nucleotide sequence: TGTGCCAGCAGCGCACAAGGAGGGAATCAGCCCCAGCATTTT. The chain links TRBV9 to TRBJ1-5; D remains ambiguous. CDR3 length: 14 residues. Deletions cut 3 bases from V and 4 bases from J, with 11 bases between. Germline CDR1 is SGDLS and CDR2 is YYNGEE.

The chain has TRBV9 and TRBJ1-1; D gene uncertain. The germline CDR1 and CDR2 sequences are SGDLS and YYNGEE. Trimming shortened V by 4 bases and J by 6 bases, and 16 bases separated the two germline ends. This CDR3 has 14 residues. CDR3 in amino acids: CASSPEGAFSEAFF. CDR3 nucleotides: TGTGCCAGCAGCCCCGAGGGCGCTTTTTCTGAAGCTTTCTTT.

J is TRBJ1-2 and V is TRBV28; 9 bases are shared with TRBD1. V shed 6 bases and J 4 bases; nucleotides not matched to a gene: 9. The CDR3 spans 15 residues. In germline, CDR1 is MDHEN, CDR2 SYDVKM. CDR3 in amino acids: CASRTQGAATYGYTF. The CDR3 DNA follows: TGTGCCAGCAGGACACAGGGGGCAGCGACCTATGGCTACACCTTC.

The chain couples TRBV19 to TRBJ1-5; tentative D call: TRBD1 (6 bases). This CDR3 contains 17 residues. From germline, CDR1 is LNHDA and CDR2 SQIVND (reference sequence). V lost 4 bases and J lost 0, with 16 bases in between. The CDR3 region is CASSTIRTDYSNQPQHF. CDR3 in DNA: TGTGCCAGTAGTACAATTCGGACAGATTATAGCAATCAGCCCCAGCATTTT. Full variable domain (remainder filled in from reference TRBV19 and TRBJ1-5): DGGITQSPKYLFRKEGQNVTLSCEQNLNHDAMYWYRQDPGQGLRLIYYSQIVNDFQKGDIAEGYSVSREKKESFPLTVTSAQKNPTAFYLCASSTIRTDYSNQPQHFGDGTRLSIL.

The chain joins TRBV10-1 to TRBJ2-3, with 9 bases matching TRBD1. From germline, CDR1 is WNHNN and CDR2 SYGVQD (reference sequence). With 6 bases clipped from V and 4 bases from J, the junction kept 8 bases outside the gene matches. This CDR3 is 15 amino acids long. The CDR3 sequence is CASSRDRVGSDTQYF. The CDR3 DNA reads TGCGCCAGCAGCCGGGACAGGGTTGGATCAGATACGCAGTATTTT.